The present T cell receptor beta chain was sequenced within a study of T cell responses to AZD1222 COVID-19 vaccine. CDR1 and CDR2 from the germline V gene are LNHDA and SQIVND (reference sequence). V lost 4 bases and J 17 bases, leaving 14 bases between the germline ends. This CDR3 is built from 11 residues. Clones were read by immunoSEQ multiplex PCR, and TCRdb kept only the in-frame ones, dropping some. This sample carries 130,000 to 150,000 clones, 70% to 90% of them seen once, and the ten largest clones take over 4.5%. The sample consisted of peripheral blood, taken 28 days after the second AZD1222 dose. J is TRBJ1-4 and V is TRBV19, with D unclear. The TCR comes from an adult who received the AZD1222 COVID-19 vaccine. CDR3 region: CASSTGRGRFF. The CDR3 region has the DNA TGTGCCAGTAGTACCGGACGGGGTCGATTTTTT. Looking up the rest from reference TRBV19 and TRBJ1-4 gives the full variable domain: DGGITQSPKYLFRKEGQNVTLSCEQNLNHDAMYWYRQDPGQGLRLIYYSQIVNDFQKGDIAEGYSVSREKKESFPLTVTSAQKNPTAFYLCASSTGRGRFFGSGTQLSVL.